The clone carrying this T cell receptor (beta chain) was recorded a few times. The sample is drawn from a study of shared T cell receptors in the human thymus. Produced via immunoSEQ multiplex PCR; TCRdb's table is partial and in-frame only. The data contain approximately 660,000 clones, 88% of them singletons. Trimming stripped 1 base from V and 1 base from J, with 11 bases between. The germline V gene has CDR1 MGHRA and CDR2 YSYEKL. This CDR3 has 17 amino acids. Separately, the same data were catalogued under a study of human thymus T cells. This second study notes: The donor group consisted of healthy Finnish infants who were having corrective surgery for congenital heart defects. In corrective heart surgery, resections were taken, and these provided the thymus tissue. Thymic and blood repertoires appeared to show biased V and J gene usage. Related research reported highly overlapping thymic repertoires among unrelated individuals.

The V gene is TRBV4-1, the J gene TRBJ2-6, with D maybe TRBD2 (6 bases). Input material: thymocytes. The receptor was derived from a boy under two years old with a congenital heart defect. Here the CDR3 reads CASSQGGTVSGANVLTF. In DNA, the CDR3 is TGCGCCAGCAGCCAAGGGGGGACTGTATCTGGGGCCAACGTCCTGACTTTC.